This TCR beta chain was profiled in a study of shared clonotypes between healthy human individuals. Study-level background: A couple of women and a few men aged 18 to 49 made up the donors. General study results and limits: It was the non-shared clonotypes that had lower generation probabilities than clonotypes shared by all four donors. It was observed that 5% to 6% of naive CD4 clonotypes were shared across four donors.

Per germline, CDR1 GTSNPN and CDR2 SVGIG (reference sequence). V was shortened by 6 bases and J by 0 bases, with 9 bases between the two germline ends. The CDR3 runs 12 residues. The authors loaded about 200 ng DNA, about 30,000 T cell genomes, into sorted-subset replicate PCRs. Assay used: immunoSEQ multiplex PCR; TCRdb lists only in-frame clones, some missing. This sample has a few million clones, with under 97% found just once. Turning to this clone: Its specificity is unknown.

This TCR came from a man younger than 30 in good health. This chain uses TRBV30 with TRBJ2-7, with D uncertain. The specimen was naive CD4+ T cells sorted from blood. Subset here: CD45RA+ positively selected. The CDR3 spells CACGRLSYEQYF. DNA for the CDR3: TGTGCCTGCGGACGGCTCTCCTACGAGCAGTACTTC.